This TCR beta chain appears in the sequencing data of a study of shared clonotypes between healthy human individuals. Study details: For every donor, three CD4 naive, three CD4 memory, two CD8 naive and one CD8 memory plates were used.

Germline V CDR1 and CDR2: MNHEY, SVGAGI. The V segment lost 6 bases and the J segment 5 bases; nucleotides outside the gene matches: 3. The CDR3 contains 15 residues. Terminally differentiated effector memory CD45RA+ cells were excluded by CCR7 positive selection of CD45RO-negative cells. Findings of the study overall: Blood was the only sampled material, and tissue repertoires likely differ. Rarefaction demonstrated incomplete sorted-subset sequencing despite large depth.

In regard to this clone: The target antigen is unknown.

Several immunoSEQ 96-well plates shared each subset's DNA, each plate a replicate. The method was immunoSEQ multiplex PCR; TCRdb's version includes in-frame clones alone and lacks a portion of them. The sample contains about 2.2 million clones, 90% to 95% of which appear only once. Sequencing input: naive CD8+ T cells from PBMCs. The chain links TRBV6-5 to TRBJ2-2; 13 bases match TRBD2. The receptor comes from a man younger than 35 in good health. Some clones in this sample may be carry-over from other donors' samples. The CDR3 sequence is CASSWTSGRTGELFF. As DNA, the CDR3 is TGTGCCAGCAGCTGGACTAGCGGGAGAACCGGGGAGCTGTTTTTT.